This T cell receptor (beta chain) emerged from a study of T cell responses to AZD1222 COVID-19 vaccine (dated by TCRdb to the early 2020s). As for the study more broadly: Because spike-specific TCR depth and breadth did not differ between the two schedules, AZD1222 recipients who got a second dose at roughly 4 weeks were pooled with those who got a second dose at roughly 12 weeks. A total of more than 230 trial participants underwent TCR sequencing, of whom some 210 received two doses of AZD1222 and around 25 received two doses of the MenACWY control vaccine. Trial participants were enrolled into age subgroups of 18-55, 56-69 and 70-plus years, which contained around 150, 29 and 61 TCR-sequenced participants, respectively.

Findings and caveats that apply to the study as a whole: Conclusions about previously exposed vaccinees are limited because only five to seven AZD1222 recipients were SARS-CoV-2 seropositive at baseline. In the small 56-69-year group, the increase in depth fell short of significance, most likely because of low power. Reportedly, almost half of the unique spike-specific TCRs recognized epitopes lying outside the regions that are mutated in the B.1.351 and B.1.1.7 variants. Because no samples from the day 14 peak response were available, repertoires could be characterized only after the peak T cell response. Participants were mostly white British, with more females than males. The authors suggested clonal diversity may have been underestimated. The whole spike protein was spanned by vaccine-associated CD4 TCRs, and dominant responses were seen in regions 160-218 and 743-854. After two AZD1222 doses, spike-specific TCR breadth and depth were significantly higher than at day 0 and than in MenACWY recipients.

Comments on this clone: Its antigen is still unknown. No much larger clone is present one base from it, and per-base qualities are unavailable.

The CDR3 regions of human TCRbeta chains were analyzed by immunosequencing. The study's processing was this. Repertoire TCRs were checked for matches against a reference library of SARS-CoV-2-specific TCRs that had been generated using the MIRA antigen-specificity platform. Breadth was defined as the fraction of unique TCRs that were SARS-CoV-2-associated. Depth was defined as the fraction of total T cells that were SARS-CoV-2-associated. Using the MIRA data, every spike-specific TCR was mapped to the spike region that the TCR reacted to and assigned to either a CD4 or a CD8 class. Log10-transformed breadth and depth values were compared by one-way ANOVA with Sidak's multiple comparisons tests. Sourced from immuneACCESS, this table was stored by TCRdb with only in-frame sequences that have V and J called. A share of the clones is absent; for the studies checked, an unresolved V gene accounts for under half, and the remainder has no known explanation. That table supplies the V and J calls and clone size; D and trimming were determined from the DNA. Present in this sample are 80,000 or so clones, roughly 85% of which were seen just once. The top ten clonotypes cover approximately 2.9% of the sample.

Sample time point, as interpreted from the label and publication: baseline before first vaccination. Samples from vaccinated people were obtained from the UK trials COV001 and COV002, which included a single-blind randomized controlled phase 2/3 trial of AZD1222 (ChAdOx1 nCoV-19) in healthy adults. For TCRbeta chain sequencing, PBMC samples were collected from trial participants at day 0 and at day 28 after the second dose. Including cysteine and phenylalanine, the CDR3 has 16 amino acids. The CDR3 DNA has 48 bases and is translated from base 1. A distance of 19 bases separates the germline ends of V and J, which lose 0 bases and 6 bases respectively. CDR1 and CDR2, per the germline V gene, are SGDLS and YYNGEE.

The specimen was peripheral blood, collected on day 0 of AZD1222 vaccination. The chain was built from TRBV9 and TRBJ2-7; TRBD2 might be the D gene, on 7 matching bases. This TCR derives from an adult in good health. The nucleotide sequence is TGTGCCAGCAGCGTAGGGAAATCGGCGGGGGCTGGCGAGCAGTACTTC. Protein translation: CASSVGKSAGAGEQYF. When the CDR3 is completed using the reference TRBV9 and TRBJ2-7 genes on either side, the full variable domain is DSGVTQTPKHLITATGQRVTLRCSPRSGDLSVYWYQQSLDQGLQFLIQYYNGEERAKGNILERFSAQQFPDLHSELNLSSLELGDSALYFCASSVGKSAGAGEQYFGPGTRLTVT.